This T cell receptor (beta chain) derives from a study of beta chain features in type 1 diabetes. V gave up 0 bases and J gave up 1 base, with 6 bases separating them. Germline loops: CDR1 GTSNPN, CDR2 SVGIG (reference sequence). This CDR3 spans 13 amino acids. This clone was counted a few times. Its target is unknown. The study, taken as a whole, reports: Type 1 diabetes patients had TCRB CDR3s that were shorter (moderately but significantly so) in all four CD4+ subsets.

The investigators reverse transcribed all of the isolated RNA, so they sequenced expressed TCRB transcripts. Assay: immunoSEQ multiplex PCR; the TCRdb copy retains only in-frame clones and omits some. The repertoire holds 300,000 to 350,000 clones, with approximately 13% as singletons. The receptor was isolated from a woman between 18 and 29 years old with type 1 diabetes. Sequencing was performed on naive CD4+ T cells from blood. The chain has TRBV30 and TRBJ2-5, with D hard to call. CDR3 nucleotides: TGTGCCTGGAGTGTACAACCCCAAGAGACCCAGTACTTC. It codes for CAWSVQPQETQYF.